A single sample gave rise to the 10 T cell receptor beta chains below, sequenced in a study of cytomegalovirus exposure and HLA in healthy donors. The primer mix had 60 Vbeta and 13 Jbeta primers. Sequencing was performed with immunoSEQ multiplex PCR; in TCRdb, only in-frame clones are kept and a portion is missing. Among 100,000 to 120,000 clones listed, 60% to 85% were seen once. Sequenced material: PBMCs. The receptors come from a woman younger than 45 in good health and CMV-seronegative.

The CDR3 nucleotides read TGTGCCAGCAGCTTAGGCGGGAGAACCTACGAGCAGTACTTC. Encoded protein: CASSLGGRTYEQYF. The rearrangement joins TRBV7-9 to TRBJ2-7; 7 bases line up with TRBD2. CDR3 size: 14 residues. The germline gives CDR1 SEHNR, CDR2 FQNEAQ (reference sequence). V trimming: 1 base; J trimming: 2 bases; junction bases outside the gene matches: 2.

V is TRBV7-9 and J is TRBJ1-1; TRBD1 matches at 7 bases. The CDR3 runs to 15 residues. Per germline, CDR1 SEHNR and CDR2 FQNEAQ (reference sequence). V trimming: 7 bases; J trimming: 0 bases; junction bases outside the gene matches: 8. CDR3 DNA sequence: TGTGCCAGCATCTCCCTGGGACAGATGAACACTGAAGCTTTCTTT. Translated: CASISLGQMNTEAFF.

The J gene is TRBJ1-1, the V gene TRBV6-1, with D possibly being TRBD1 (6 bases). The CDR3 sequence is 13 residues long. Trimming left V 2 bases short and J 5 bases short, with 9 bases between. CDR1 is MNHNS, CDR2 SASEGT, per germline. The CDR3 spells CASSETQGTEAFF. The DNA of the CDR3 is TGTGCCAGCAGTGAAACCCAGGGGACTGAAGCTTTCTTT.

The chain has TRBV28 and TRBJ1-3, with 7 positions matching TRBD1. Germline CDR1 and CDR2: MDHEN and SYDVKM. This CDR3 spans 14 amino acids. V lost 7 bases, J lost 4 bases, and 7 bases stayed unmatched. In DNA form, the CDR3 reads TGTGCCAGCATCCTGGGGGGACAGGGAAACACCATATATTTT. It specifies CASILGGQGNTIYF.

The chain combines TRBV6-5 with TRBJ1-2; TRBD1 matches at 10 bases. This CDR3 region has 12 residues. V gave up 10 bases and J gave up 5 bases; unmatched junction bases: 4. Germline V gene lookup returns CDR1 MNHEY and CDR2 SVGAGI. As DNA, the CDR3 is TGTGCCACCCGGACAGGGGGGTATGGCTACACCTTC. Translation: CATRTGGYGYTF.

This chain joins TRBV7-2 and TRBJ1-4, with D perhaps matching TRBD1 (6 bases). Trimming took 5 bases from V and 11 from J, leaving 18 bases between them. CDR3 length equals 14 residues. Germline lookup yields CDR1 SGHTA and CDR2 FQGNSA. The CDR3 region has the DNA TGTGCCAGCAGCGCAGTTGGACAGTCCTCGAAACTGTTTTTT. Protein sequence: CASSAVGQSSKLFF.

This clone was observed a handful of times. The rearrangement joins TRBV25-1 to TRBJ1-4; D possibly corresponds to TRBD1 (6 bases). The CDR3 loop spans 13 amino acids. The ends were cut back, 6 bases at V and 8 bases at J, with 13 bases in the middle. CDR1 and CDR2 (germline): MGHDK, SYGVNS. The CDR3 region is CASSGTLREKLFF. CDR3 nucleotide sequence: TGTGCCAGCAGCGGGACACTGAGGGAAAAACTGTTTTTT.

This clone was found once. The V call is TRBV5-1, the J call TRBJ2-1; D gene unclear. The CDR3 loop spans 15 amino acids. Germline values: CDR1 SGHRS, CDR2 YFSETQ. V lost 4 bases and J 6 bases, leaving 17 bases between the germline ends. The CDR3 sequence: CASSPGSGASNEQFF. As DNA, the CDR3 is TGCGCCAGCAGCCCGGGTTCTGGCGCGAGCAATGAGCAGTTCTTC.

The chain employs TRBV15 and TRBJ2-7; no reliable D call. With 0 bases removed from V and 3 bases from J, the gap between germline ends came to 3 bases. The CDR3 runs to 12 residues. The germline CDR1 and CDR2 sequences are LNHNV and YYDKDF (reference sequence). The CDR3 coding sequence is TGTGCCACCAGCAGAGATCACTACGAGCAGTACTTC. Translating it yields CATSRDHYEQYF.

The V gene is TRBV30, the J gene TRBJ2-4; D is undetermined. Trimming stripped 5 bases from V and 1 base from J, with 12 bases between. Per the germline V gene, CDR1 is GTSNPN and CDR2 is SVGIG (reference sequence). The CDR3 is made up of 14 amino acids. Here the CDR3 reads CAWGMGLAKNIQYF. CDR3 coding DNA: TGTGCCTGGGGAATGGGCCTTGCCAAAAACATTCAGTACTTC.